This T cell receptor (beta chain) comes out of a study of blood T cell repertoires in COVID-19. Study-wide context: Acute and convalescent COVID-19 specimens originated in the United States, Italy and Spain.

Germline V gene sequence: CDR1 KGHDR, CDR2 SFDVKD. CDR3 length equals 14 residues. V was trimmed by 4 bases and J by 2 bases, leaving 9 bases between them. Per the authors' pipeline: Cell counts per sample came from amplifying reference gene primers. This table comes from immunoSEQ multiplex PCR, and its TCRdb copy is limited to in-frame clones, with some not included. That table gives V, J and clone size, and the DNA gave D and trimming. The table shows about 85,000 clones, with less than 95% occurring only once. This TCR was recovered from a human donor with active COVID-19. The donor label of this sample is uncertain. This sequence joins TRBV24-1 and TRBJ2-3; the D gene is possibly TRBD2 (6 bases). Sequencing was carried out using peripheral blood. CDR3 sequence (DNA): TGTGCCACCAGTGAGGGGGGAACCACAGATACGCAGTATTTT. As protein: CATSEGGTTDTQYF.